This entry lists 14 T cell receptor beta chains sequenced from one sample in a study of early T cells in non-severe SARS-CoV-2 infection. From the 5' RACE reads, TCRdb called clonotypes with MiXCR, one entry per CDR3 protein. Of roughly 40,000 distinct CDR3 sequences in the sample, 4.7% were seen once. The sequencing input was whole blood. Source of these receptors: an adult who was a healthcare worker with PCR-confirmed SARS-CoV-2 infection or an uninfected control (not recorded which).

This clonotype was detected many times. DNA of the CDR3: TGTGCCAGCAGGACCCCGGGACTAGCCTCCGGGGAGCTGTTTTTT. Amino acids: CASRTPGLASGELFF. V and J are TRBV6-5 and TRBJ2-2; 9 bases are shared with TRBD2. CDR3 length: 15 amino acids. After removal of 6 bases from V and 6 bases from J, the junction contained 8 bases not matched to a gene. Germline values: CDR1 MNHEY, CDR2 SVGAGI.

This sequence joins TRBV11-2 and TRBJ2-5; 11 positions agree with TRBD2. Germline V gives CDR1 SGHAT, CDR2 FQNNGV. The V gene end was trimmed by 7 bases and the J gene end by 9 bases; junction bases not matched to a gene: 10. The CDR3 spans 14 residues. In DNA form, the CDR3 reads TGTGCCAGCACACCTAGCGGGGGGCCATGGGCCCAGTACTTC. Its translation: CASTPSGGPWAQYF.

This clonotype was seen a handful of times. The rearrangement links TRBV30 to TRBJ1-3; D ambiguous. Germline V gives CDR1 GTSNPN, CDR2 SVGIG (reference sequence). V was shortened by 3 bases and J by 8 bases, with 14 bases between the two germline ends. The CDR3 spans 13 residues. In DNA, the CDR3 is TGTGCCTGGAGCGTATCTCGCGGGGACACCATATATTTT. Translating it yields CAWSVSRGDTIYF.

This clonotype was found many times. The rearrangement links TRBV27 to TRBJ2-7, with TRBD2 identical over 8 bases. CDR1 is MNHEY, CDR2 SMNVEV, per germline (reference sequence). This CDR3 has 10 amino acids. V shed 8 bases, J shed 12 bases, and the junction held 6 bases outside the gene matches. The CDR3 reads CASGRTSLYF. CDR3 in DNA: TGTGCCAGCGGGAGGACTAGCCTGTACTTC.

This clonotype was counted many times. The CDR3 DNA reads as TGCAGCGCTAGGGACTCCCAAGAGACCCAGTACTTC. Translated, it gives CSARDSQETQYF. This chain connects TRBV29-1 to TRBJ2-5, with TRBD2 as a possible D gene (6 bases). V lost 7 bases to trimming and J lost 1 base, with 10 bases between them. The germline V gene encodes CDR1 SQVTM and CDR2 ANQGSEA. This CDR3 contains 12 residues.

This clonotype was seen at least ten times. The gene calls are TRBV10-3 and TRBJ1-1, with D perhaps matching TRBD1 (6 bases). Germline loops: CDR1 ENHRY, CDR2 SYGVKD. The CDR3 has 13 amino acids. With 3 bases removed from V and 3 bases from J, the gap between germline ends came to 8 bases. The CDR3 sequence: CAISEGGDTEAFF. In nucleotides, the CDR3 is TGTGCCATCAGTGAAGGGGGGGACACTGAAGCTTTCTTT.

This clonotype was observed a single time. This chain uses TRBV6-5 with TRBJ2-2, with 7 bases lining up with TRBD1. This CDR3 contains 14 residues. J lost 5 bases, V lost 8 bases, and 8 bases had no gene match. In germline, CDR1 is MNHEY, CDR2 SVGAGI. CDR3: CASWGRGWTGELFF. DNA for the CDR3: TGTGCCAGCTGGGGCAGGGGGTGGACCGGGGAGCTGTTTTTT.

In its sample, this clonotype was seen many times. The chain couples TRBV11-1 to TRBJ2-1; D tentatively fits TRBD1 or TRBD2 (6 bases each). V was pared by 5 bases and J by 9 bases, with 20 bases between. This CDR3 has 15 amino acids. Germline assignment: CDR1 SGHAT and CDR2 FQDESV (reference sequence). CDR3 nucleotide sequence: TGTGCCAGCAGCCCAGGGGACTGGCTTTCTGGTGAGCAGTTCTTC. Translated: CASSPGDWLSGEQFF.

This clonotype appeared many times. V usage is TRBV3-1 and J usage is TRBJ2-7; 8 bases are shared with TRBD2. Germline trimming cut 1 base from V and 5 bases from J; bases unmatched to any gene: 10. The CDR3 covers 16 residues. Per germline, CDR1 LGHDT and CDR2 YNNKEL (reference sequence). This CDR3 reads CASSQVAGQGRDEQYF. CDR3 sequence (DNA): TGTGCCAGCAGCCAAGTAGCGGGGCAGGGCAGAGACGAGCAGTACTTC.

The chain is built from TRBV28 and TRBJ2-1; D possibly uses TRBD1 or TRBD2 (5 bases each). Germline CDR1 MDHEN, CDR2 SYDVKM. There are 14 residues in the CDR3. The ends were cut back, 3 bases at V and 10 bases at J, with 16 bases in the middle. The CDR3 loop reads CASSFGIGTREQFF. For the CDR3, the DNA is TGTGCCAGCAGTTTCGGTATTGGGACGCGGGAGCAGTTCTTC.

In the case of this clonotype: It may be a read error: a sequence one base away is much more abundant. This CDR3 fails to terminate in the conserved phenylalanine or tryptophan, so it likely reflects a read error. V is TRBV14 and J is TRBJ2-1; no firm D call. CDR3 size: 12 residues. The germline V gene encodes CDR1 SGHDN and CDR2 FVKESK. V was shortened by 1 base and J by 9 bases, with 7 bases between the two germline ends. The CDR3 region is CASSQVPGEQFL. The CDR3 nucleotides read TGTGCCAGCAGCCAAGTCCCTGGTGAGCAGTTCCTC.

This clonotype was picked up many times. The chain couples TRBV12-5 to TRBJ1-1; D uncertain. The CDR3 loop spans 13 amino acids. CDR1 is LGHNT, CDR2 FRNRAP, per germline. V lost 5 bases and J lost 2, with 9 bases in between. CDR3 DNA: TGTGCTAGTGGTGTGAAGGGTAACACTGAAGCTTTCTTT. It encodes CASGVKGNTEAFF.

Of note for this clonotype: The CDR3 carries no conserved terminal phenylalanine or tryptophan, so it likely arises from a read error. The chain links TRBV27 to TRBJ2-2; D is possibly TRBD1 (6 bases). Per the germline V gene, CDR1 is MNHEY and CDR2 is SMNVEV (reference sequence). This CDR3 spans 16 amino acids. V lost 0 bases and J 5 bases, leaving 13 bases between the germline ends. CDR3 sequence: CASSLSTGSFTGELFY. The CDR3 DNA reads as TGTGCCAGCAGTTTATCTACAGGGAGCTTTACCGGGGAGCTGTTTTAT.

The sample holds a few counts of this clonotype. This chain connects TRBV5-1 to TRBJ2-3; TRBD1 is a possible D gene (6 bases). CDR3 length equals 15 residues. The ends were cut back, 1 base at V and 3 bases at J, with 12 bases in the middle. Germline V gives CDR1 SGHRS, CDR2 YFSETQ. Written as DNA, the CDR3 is TGCGCCAGCAGCTTGTCAGGGGCCCCAACAGATACGCAGTATTTT. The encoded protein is CASSLSGAPTDTQYF. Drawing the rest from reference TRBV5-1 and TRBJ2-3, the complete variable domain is KAGVTQTPRYLIKTRGQQVTLSCSPISGHRSVSWYQQTPGQGLQFLFEYFSETQRNKGNFPGRFSGRQFSNSRSEMNVSTLELGDSALYLCASSLSGAPTDTQYFGPGTRLTVL.